These 14 T cell receptor beta chains share one sample of origin, sequenced in a study of vaccination and CD4 T cells after COVID-19. The Oncomine TCR Beta short-read assay sequenced DNA from cultured CD4+ T cells. One entry per CDR3 protein, called by TCRdb with MiXCR from the PCR reads. The table records more than 10,000 distinct CDR3 sequences, roughly half of them present only once. The treatment denotes: approximately nine-day PBMC culture with coronavirus spike peptide pools or control peptides (ViraFEST assay). Their recognized antigens are unknown. The specimen was CD4+ T cells from blood, cultured in vitro. Every receptor here comes from a human donor who had recovered from COVID-19.

This clonotype appeared once. The rearrangement joins TRBV20-1 to TRBJ2-7, with D possibly being TRBD1 (5 bases). The CDR3 contains 14 residues. Germline CDR1 reads DFQATT; CDR2 reads SNEGSKA (reference sequence). The V end was cut by 6 bases, the J end by 2 bases, with 17 bases between. CDR3: CSASQWQGPYEQYF. CDR3 coding DNA: TGCAGTGCGAGTCAGTGGCAGGGCCCCTACGAGCAGTACTTC.

The chain couples TRBV27 to TRBJ2-4; D gene unclear. V was shortened by 7 bases and J by 0 bases, with 7 bases between the two germline ends. In germline, CDR1 is MNHEY, CDR2 SMNVEV (reference sequence). This CDR3 is 13 amino acids long. This CDR3 reads CASIGIAKNIQYF. CDR3 sequence (DNA): TGTGCCAGCATAGGGATAGCCAAAAACATTCAGTACTTC.

This sequence joins TRBV24-1 and TRBJ2-3; D may be TRBD1 or TRBD2 (7 bases each). The CDR3 is 16 amino acids. Germline CDR1 KGHDR, CDR2 SFDVKD. Trimming took off 3 bases at V and 1 base at J, with 13 bases between the two ends. The DNA of the CDR3 is TGTGCCACCAGTGATCCCCCAGGGGGGGGCACAGATACGCAGTATTTT. This codes for CATSDPPGGGTDTQYF.

This clonotype was detected a few times. The rearrangement links TRBV30 to TRBJ1-2; D might be TRBD1 (5 bases). CDR3 length: 16 residues. Germline V CDR1 and CDR2: GTSNPN, SVGIG (reference sequence). Trimming removed 1 base from V and 7 bases from J, with 22 bases in between. CDR3 sequence (DNA): TGTGCCTGGAGTGAAAGGGGCGCATTCGTAACTCGTGGCTACACCTTC. Its translation is CAWSERGAFVTRGYTF.

The chain has TRBV29-1 and TRBJ2-7; D ambiguous. The germline CDR1 and CDR2 sequences are SQVTM and ANQGSEA. The CDR3 has 11 amino acids. Trimming stripped 4 bases from V and 1 base from J, with 5 bases between. CDR3 sequence: CSVATSYEQYF. The CDR3 coding sequence is TGCAGCGTTGCCACATCCTACGAGCAGTACTTC.

In this sample, this clonotype turned up a few times. This sequence joins TRBV19 and TRBJ1-5, with a tentative D call TRBD1 (5 bases). Germline CDR1 reads LNHDA; CDR2 reads SQIVND (reference sequence). V was trimmed by 5 bases and J by 1 base, leaving 9 bases between them. The CDR3 length is 14 residues. CDR3 loop: CASSRGVSNQPQHF. DNA for the CDR3: TGTGCCAGTAGTCGGGGGGTGAGCAATCAGCCCCAGCATTTT. Together with reference TRBV19 and TRBJ1-5, the CDR3 gives the full variable domain: DGGITQSPKYLFRKEGQNVTLSCEQNLNHDAMYWYRQDPGQGLRLIYYSQIVNDFQKGDIAEGYSVSREKKESFPLTVTSAQKNPTAFYLCASSRGVSNQPQHFGDGTRLSIL.

This chain uses TRBV3-1 with TRBJ1-2, with 7 nucleotides matching TRBD1. The V and J ends lost 4 bases and 6 bases, in that order; junction bases with no gene match: 11. Looked up from germline, CDR1 is LGHDT and CDR2 is YNNKEL (reference sequence). The CDR3 covers 15 residues. The CDR3 loop reads CASSPLWTGEDGYTF. CDR3 sequence (DNA): TGTGCCAGCAGCCCCCTGTGGACAGGTGAGGATGGCTACACCTTC. The whole variable domain, filled in from reference TRBV3-1 and TRBJ1-2, reads DTAVSQTPKYLVTQMGNDKSIKCEQNLGHDTMYWYKQDSKKFLKIMFSYNNKELIINETVPNRFSPKSPDKAHLNLHINSLELGDSAVYFCASSPLWTGEDGYTFGSGTRLTVV.

This clonotype has only a few counts. The rearrangement joins TRBV20-1 to TRBJ2-7, with 10 bases that match TRBD2. The CDR3 consists of 15 residues. Losses at the gene ends were 0 bases for V and 3 bases for J; bases not matched to a gene: 5. The germline gives CDR1 DFQATT, CDR2 SNEGSKA (reference sequence). The CDR3 region is CSARDRPSGGYEQYF. CDR3 sequence (DNA): TGCAGTGCTAGAGATCGTCCTAGCGGGGGCTACGAGCAGTACTTC.

This clonotype was recorded once. The CDR3, as DNA: TGTGCCAGCAGCCAACGGACAAACACCGGGGAGCTGTTTTTT. Translated: CASSQRTNTGELFF. The chain joins TRBV5-8 to TRBJ2-2, with a weak D call TRBD1 (5 bases). The germline V gene encodes CDR1 SGHTS and CDR2 YDEGEE. The CDR3 length is 14 residues. V was cut by 4 bases and J by 2 bases, with 9 bases left in between.

This rearrangement joins TRBV11-2 to TRBJ2-7; maybe TRBD2 (6 bases). Trimming removed 1 base from V and 0 bases from J, with 13 bases in between. The CDR3 spans 16 residues. The germline V gene encodes CDR1 SGHAT and CDR2 FQNNGV. The CDR3 here is CASSLAPSANSYEQYF. The CDR3 nucleotides read TGTGCCAGCAGCTTAGCTCCTAGCGCGAACTCCTACGAGCAGTACTTC.

This clonotype is deemed medium-sized (0.01 to 0.1%). The chain is built from TRBV20-1 and TRBJ1-1; 8 positions match TRBD1. The CDR3 covers 15 residues. Trimming at V came to 6 bases and at J to 1 base, leaving 10 bases not matched to a gene. From germline, CDR1 is DFQATT and CDR2 SNEGSKA (reference sequence). The CDR3 region has the DNA TGCAGTGCCTACCTCCCAGGGGGCACGAACACTGAAGCTTTCTTT. It is translated as CSAYLPGGTNTEAFF.

This chain uses TRBV19 with TRBJ2-2; D gene unclear. This CDR3 has 15 amino acids. V lost 3 bases, J lost 4 bases, and 12 bases lay in between. Germline CDR1 and CDR2: LNHDA and SQIVND (reference sequence). The CDR3 loop reads CASSILTPGTGELFF. As DNA, the CDR3 is TGTGCCAGTAGTATTCTTACGCCTGGCACCGGGGAGCTGTTTTTT.

This sequence joins TRBV19 and TRBJ2-2; 7 positions agree with TRBD1. Germline V lookup: CDR1 LNHDA, CDR2 SQIVND (reference sequence). CDR3 length: 15 residues. The V gene end was trimmed by 6 bases and the J gene end by 3 bases; junction bases not matched to a gene: 7. The CDR3 DNA is TGTGCCAGTAGCCTCGACAGGGTGTACACCGGGGAGCTGTTTTTT. This encodes CASSLDRVYTGELFF.

This sequence joins TRBV20-1 and TRBJ1-1; no clear D. There are 12 residues in the CDR3. The V gene's germline CDR1 is DFQATT and CDR2 SNEGSKA (reference sequence). The V end lost 3 bases, the J end lost 3 bases, and 8 bases lay between the germline ends. The CDR3 region is CSASRIDTEAFF. CDR3 coding DNA: TGCAGTGCTAGTCGGATTGACACTGAAGCTTTCTTT.